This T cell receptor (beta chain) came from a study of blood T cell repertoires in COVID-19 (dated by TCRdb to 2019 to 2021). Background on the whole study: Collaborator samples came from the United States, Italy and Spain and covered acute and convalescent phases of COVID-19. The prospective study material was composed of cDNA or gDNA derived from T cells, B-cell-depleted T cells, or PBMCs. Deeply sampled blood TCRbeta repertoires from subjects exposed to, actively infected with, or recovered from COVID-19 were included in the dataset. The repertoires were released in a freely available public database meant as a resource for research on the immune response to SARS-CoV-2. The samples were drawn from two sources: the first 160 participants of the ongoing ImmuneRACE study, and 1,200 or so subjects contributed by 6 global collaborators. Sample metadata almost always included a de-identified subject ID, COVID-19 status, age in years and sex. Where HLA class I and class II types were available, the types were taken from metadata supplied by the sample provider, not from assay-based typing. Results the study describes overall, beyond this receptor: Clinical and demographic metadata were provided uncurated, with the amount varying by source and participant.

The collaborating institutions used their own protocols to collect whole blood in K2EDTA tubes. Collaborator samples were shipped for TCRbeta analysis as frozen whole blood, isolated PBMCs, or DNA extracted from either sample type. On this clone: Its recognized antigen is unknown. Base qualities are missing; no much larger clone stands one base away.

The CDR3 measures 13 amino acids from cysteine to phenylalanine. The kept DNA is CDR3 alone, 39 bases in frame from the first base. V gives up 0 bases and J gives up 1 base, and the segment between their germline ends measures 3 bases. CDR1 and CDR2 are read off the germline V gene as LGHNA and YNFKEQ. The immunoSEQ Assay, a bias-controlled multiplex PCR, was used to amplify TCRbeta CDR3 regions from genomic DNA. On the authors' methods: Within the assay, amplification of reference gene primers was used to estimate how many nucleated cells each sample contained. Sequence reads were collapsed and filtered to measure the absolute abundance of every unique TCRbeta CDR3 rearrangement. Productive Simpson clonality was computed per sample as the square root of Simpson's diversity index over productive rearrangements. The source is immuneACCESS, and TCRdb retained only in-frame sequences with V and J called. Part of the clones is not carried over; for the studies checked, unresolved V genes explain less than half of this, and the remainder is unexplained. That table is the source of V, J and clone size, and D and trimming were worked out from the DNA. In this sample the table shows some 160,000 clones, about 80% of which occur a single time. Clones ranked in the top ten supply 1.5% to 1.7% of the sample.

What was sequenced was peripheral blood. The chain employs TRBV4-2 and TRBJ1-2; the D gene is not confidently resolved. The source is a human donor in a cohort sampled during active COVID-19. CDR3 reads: CASSQDNNYGYTF. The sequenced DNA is TGTGCCAGCAGCCAAGACAATAACTATGGCTACACCTTC.